These 15 T cell receptor beta chains were sequenced from one sample in a study of cytomegalovirus exposure and HLA in healthy donors. With 60 Vbeta and 13 Jbeta primers, the PCR was carried out. Repertoires were generated with immunoSEQ multiplex PCR, while TCRdb's copy carries only in-frame clones and drops some. The specimen's table records approximately 190,000 clones. Sequencing input: PBMCs. These receptors were collected from a young man in good health and CMV-seronegative.

V gene TRBV6-6 combines with J gene TRBJ2-5; 12 bases are shared with TRBD2. The DNA end favors TRBJ2-7, so the J call may be wrong. Germline CDR1 reads MNHNY; CDR2 reads SVGAGI (reference sequence). The CDR3 is made up of 15 amino acids. DNA for the CDR3: TGTGCCAGCAAACTAGCGGGAGGTCCCTCCTACGAGCAGTACTTC. Protein product: CASKLAGGPSYEQYF.

The V and J genes are TRBV7-2 and TRBJ1-5; D is ambiguous. V was clipped by 0 bases and J by 6 bases, with 9 bases between them. The CDR3 has 14 amino acids. The germline V gene has CDR1 SGHTA and CDR2 FQGNSA. The CDR3 sequence: CASSLASGPQPQHF. CDR3 sequence (DNA): TGTGCCAGCAGCTTAGCGAGCGGACCTCAGCCCCAGCATTTT.

V is TRBV11-3 and J is TRBJ1-3; maybe TRBD1 (6 bases). This CDR3 region has 16 residues. The V and J ends lost 3 bases and 4 bases respectively, with 16 bases between them. Germline V gene data show CDR1 as SGHNT and CDR2 as YENEEA. As DNA, the CDR3 is TGTGCCAGCAGCTTGGCCGGGGGGCGCAGAGGAAACACCATATATTTT. Protein: CASSLAGGRRGNTIYF.

This sequence joins TRBV11-3 and TRBJ1-5; D uncertain. The V gene lost 3 bases and the J gene lost 3 bases, with 6 bases spanning the gap. The CDR3 extends over 13 amino acids. Germline loops: CDR1 SGHNT, CDR2 YENEEA. DNA of the CDR3: TGTGCCAGCAGCTTCGGGAACAATCAGCCCCAGCATTTT. It is translated as CASSFGNNQPQHF.

The genes are TRBV5-1 and TRBJ2-7, with D possibly being TRBD1 (6 bases). The CDR3 runs to 16 residues. Trimming shortened V by 3 bases and J by 0 bases, and 16 bases separated the two germline ends. Germline loops: CDR1 SGHRS, CDR2 YFSETQ. The CDR3 region has the DNA TGCGCCAGCAGCTCAACTATCGGACAGAACTCCTACGAGCAGTACTTC. Its protein is CASSSTIGQNSYEQYF. Supplemented by reference TRBV5-1 and TRBJ2-7, the full variable domain reads KAGVTQTPRYLIKTRGQQVTLSCSPISGHRSVSWYQQTPGQGLQFLFEYFSETQRNKGNFPGRFSGRQFSNSRSEMNVSTLELGDSALYLCASSSTIGQNSYEQYFGPGTRLTVT.

The rearrangement uses TRBV5-1 and TRBJ1-5; 9 nucleotides agree with TRBD1. Germline V lookup: CDR1 SGHRS, CDR2 YFSETQ. The length of the CDR3 is 16 residues. The V and J ends lost 0 bases and 1 base, in that order; junction bases with no gene match: 2. CDR3 in DNA: TGCGCCAGCAGCTTGGACGGGACAGGGAGCAATCAGCCCCAGCATTTT. This sequence encodes CASSLDGTGSNQPQHF. Full variable domain (rest looked up from reference TRBV5-1 and TRBJ1-5): KAGVTQTPRYLIKTRGQQVTLSCSPISGHRSVSWYQQTPGQGLQFLFEYFSETQRNKGNFPGRFSGRQFSNSRSEMNVSTLELGDSALYLCASSLDGTGSNQPQHFGDGTRLSIL.

The chain joins TRBV6-5 to TRBJ2-1, with 11 bases fitting TRBD2. Per the germline V gene, CDR1 is MNHEY and CDR2 is SVGAGI. The ends lost 0 bases at V and 5 bases at J; junction bases unmatched: 0. The CDR3 is made up of 15 amino acids. CDR3 bases: TGTGCCAGCAGTTACTCGGGACTAGCGGACAATGAGCAGTTCTTC. This encodes CASSYSGLADNEQFF.

The chain has TRBV6-1 and TRBJ1-5, with a weak D call TRBD1 (6 bases). The CDR3 is 17 residues long. The germline V gene encodes CDR1 MNHNS and CDR2 SASEGT. V shed 2 bases and J shed 9 bases, with 23 bases lying between them. Here the CDR3 DNA reads TGTGCCAGCAGTGAATACGGGGACACCGTCTCCCGTCGGCCCCAGCATTTT. Translating it yields CASSEYGDTVSRRPQHF.

The genes are TRBV18 and TRBJ1-3; 11 bases align to TRBD1. With V trimmed by 2 bases and J by 0 bases, 0 bases remained unmatched. CDR3 length: 16 amino acids. CDR1 is KGHSH and CDR2 is LQKENI in the germline V gene. CDR3 coding DNA: TGTGCCAGCTCACCAGGACAGGGGGCCTCTGGAAACACCATATATTTT. Translation gives CASSPGQGASGNTIYF.

The chain recombines TRBV5-1 with TRBJ1-3, with 10 bases fitting TRBD1. The CDR3 spans 18 residues. Germline V gene data show CDR1 as SGHRS and CDR2 as YFSETQ. V was clipped by 2 bases and J by 2 bases; unmatched bases: 10. Here the CDR3 reads CASSLRTGGIDPGNTIYF. CDR3 nucleotides: TGCGCCAGCAGCTTACGGACAGGGGGAATAGACCCTGGAAACACCATATATTTT.

About this clone itself: Its ends do not fully match the called genes, so a read error is possible. The V gene is TRBV5-8, the J gene TRBJ2-3, with TRBD2 matching over 10 bases. The CDR3 loop spans 12 amino acids. CDR1 and CDR2 (germline): SGHTS, YDEGEE. The CDR3 DNA sequence: TGTGCCAGCAGCTTAGCGGGGGGGCCTCCCTTATTT. Translation gives CASSLAGGPPLF.

V usage is TRBV30 and J usage is TRBJ1-6; no definite D call. The CDR3 has 12 residues. The ends were cut back, 3 bases at V and 12 bases at J, with 12 bases in the middle. Germline CDR1 and CDR2: GTSNPN and SVGIG (reference sequence). The CDR3 reads CAWSPQRVPLHF. DNA for the CDR3: TGTGCCTGGAGCCCCCAGCGCGTACCCCTCCACTTT.

J is TRBJ1-1 and V is TRBV6-5, with D possibly being TRBD1 (6 bases). The germline V gene has CDR1 MNHEY and CDR2 SVGAGI. CDR3 size: 14 residues. The V end was cut by 0 bases, the J end by 10 bases, with 15 bases between. CDR3: CASSYSYRRGVAFF. The CDR3 DNA follows: TGTGCCAGCAGTTACTCGTACCGCAGGGGAGTAGCTTTCTTT.

The chain couples TRBV5-5 to TRBJ1-4, with TRBD1 identical over 7 bases. Germline loops: CDR1 SGHKS, CDR2 YYEKEE (reference sequence). The CDR3 spans 17 residues. The trim removed 0 bases at V and 7 bases at J, leaving 12 bases unmatched. The CDR3 region has the DNA TGTGCCAGCAGCTTGGGGCGGACAGGCGCGGTGGGTGAAAAACTGTTTTTT. This sequence encodes CASSLGRTGAVGEKLFF.

The chain uses TRBV4-1 and TRBJ1-2, with D possibly being TRBD1 (6 bases). CDR1 and CDR2 (germline): MGHRA, YSYEKL. CDR3 length: 13 residues. V was pared by 4 bases and J by 4 bases, with 10 bases between. The CDR3 coding sequence is TGCGCCAGCAGCCCACAGGGAGCCTATGGCTACACCTTC. Residues: CASSPQGAYGYTF.